These T cell receptor beta chains were read from a single sample in a study of T cell responses to AZD1222 COVID-19 vaccine. Profiled with immunoSEQ multiplex PCR; TCRdb holds only in-frame clones, not every one. This sample has about 120,000 clones, with around 86% found just once. The sequencing used peripheral blood, collected on day 0 of AZD1222 vaccination. The receptors were gathered from an adult in good health. CDR3s include the opening cysteine and the closing phenylalanine or tryptophan. A D gene is named only where the DNA matches it firmly. Expanded clones get a size class; other rows say once, few or many, or leave the size out.

J | V | size | D | CDR3 | DNA
TRBJ2-7 | TRBV27 | once | - | CASSSLWGEQYF | TGTGCCAGCAGTTCTCTCTGGGGGGAGCAGTACTTC
TRBJ2-3 | TRBV6-5 | - | TRBD1 | CASNYRGATQYF | TGTGCCAGCAATTACAGGGGGGCGACGCAGTATTTT
TRBJ1-2 | TRBV27 | - | TRBD1 | CASGSTQGANYGYTF | TGTGCCAGCGGCTCCACACAGGGGGCTAACTATGGCTACACCTTC
TRBJ2-1 | TRBV19 | few | - | CASSINPYSYNEQFF | TGTGCCAGTAGTATCAACCCTTACTCCTACAATGAGCAGTTCTTC
TRBJ2-5 | TRBV3-1/TRBV3-2 | - | - | CASSHGETQYF | TGTGCCAGCAGCCATGGCGAGACCCAGTACTTC
TRBJ1-1 | TRBV5-1 | - | - | CASSEGSGAEAFF | TGCGCCAGCAGCGAAGGGAGCGGCGCTGAAGCTTTCTTT
TRBJ2-7 | TRBV21-1 | - | - | CASRAGQGPPGTYEQYF | TGTGCCAGCAGGGCAGGACAGGGCCCTCCCGGGACCTACGAGCAGTACTTC
TRBJ2-5 | TRBV9 | few | - | CASSRKPTQETQYF | TGTGCCAGCAGCAGGAAGCCTACTCAAGAGACCCAGTACTTC
TRBJ1-1 | TRBV28 | - | - | CASRMWETNTEAFF | TGTGCCAGCAGGATGTGGGAAACTAACACTGAAGCTTTCTTT
TRBJ1-2 | TRBV4-3 | - | - | CASSQDAWGGYGYTF | TGCGCCAGCAGCCAAGACGCCTGGGGGGGCTATGGCTACACCTTC
TRBJ2-7 | TRBV18 | - | TRBD1 | CASSPPGGGYEQYF | TGTGCCAGCTCACCACCAGGGGGCGGGTACGAGCAGTACTTC
TRBJ1-4 | TRBV7-9 | - | - | CASSPQGEKLFF | TGTGCCAGCAGCCCACAGGGTGAAAAACTGTTTTTT
TRBJ1-2 | TRBV9 | - | TRBD1 | CASSVLGTGFGYTF | TGTGCCAGCAGCGTATTAGGGACAGGGTTCGGCTACACCTTC
TRBJ1-5 | TRBV4-3 | - | - | CASSQGRDQPQHF | TGCGCCAGCAGCCAAGGCAGGGACCAGCCCCAGCATTTT
TRBJ2-1 | TRBV7-2 | few | TRBD2 | CASSFLRGANNEQFF | TGTGCCAGCAGCTTTCTGCGGGGGGCTAACAATGAGCAGTTCTTC
TRBJ2-7 | TRBV20-1 | - | - | CSADSSYEQYF | TGCAGTGCGGATTCCTCCTACGAGCAGTACTTC
TRBJ2-5 | TRBV4-1 | - | TRBD2 | CPRSHAPGGIETQYF | TGCCCCCGCAGCCACGCGCCGGGGGGGATAGAGACCCAGTACTTC
TRBJ1-4 | TRBV5-8 | - | - | CASSWGGPGYEKLFF | TGTGCCAGCAGCTGGGGAGGGCCGGGATATGAAAAACTGTTTTTT
TRBJ1-5 | TRBV19 | - | TRBD1 | CASRGTSTGARNQPQHF | TGTGCCAGCAGAGGGACCTCTACAGGGGCCCGCAATCAGCCCCAGCATTTT
TRBJ1-4 | TRBV5-4 | few | - | CASSLGPPKEKLFF | TGTGCCAGCAGCTTAGGACCCCCTAAGGAAAAACTGTTTTTT
TRBJ2-3 | TRBV19 | - | TRBD1 | CASKRDRGIDTQYF | TGTGCCAGTAAAAGGGACAGGGGGATAGATACGCAGTATTTT
TRBJ1-1 | TRBV5-1 | - | TRBD1 | CASSGQGQGEATEAFF | TGCGCCAGCAGCGGCCAAGGACAGGGAGAGGCCACTGAAGCTTTCTTT
TRBJ1-3 | TRBV27 | - | TRBD1 | CASSSGRGFAGNTIYF | TGTGCCAGCAGTTCGGGCAGGGGGTTTGCTGGAAACACCATATATTTT
TRBJ1-4 | TRBV12-3/TRBV12-4 | few | - | CASRRWVGEKLFF | TGTGCCAGCAGGCGGTGGGTAGGGGAAAAACTGTTTTTT
TRBJ2-2 | TRBV9 | - | TRBD2 | CASSVGRGGAPGELFF | TGTGCCAGCAGCGTAGGGCGGGGGGGCGCCCCCGGGGAGCTGTTTTTT
TRBJ1-6 | TRBV2 | - | - | CASSGAGATNSPLHF | TGTGCCAGCAGCGGCGCGGGGGCTACTAATTCACCCCTCCACTTT
TRBJ1-1 | TRBV28 | - | TRBD1 | CASSLFRGIDTEAFF | TGTGCCAGCAGTTTATTCAGGGGGATTGACACTGAAGCTTTCTTT
TRBJ1-1 | TRBV5-6 | - | TRBD1 | CASSADRVTFF | TGTGCCAGCAGCGCGGACAGGGTGACTTTCTTT
TRBJ2-2 | TRBV19 | few | TRBD1 | CANLRGQGATGELFF | TGTGCCAACCTGAGGGGACAGGGGGCCACCGGGGAGCTGTTTTTT
TRBJ2-5 | TRBV2 | - | - | CASVGGGAQETQYF | TGTGCCAGCGTCGGCGGCGGGGCCCAAGAGACCCAGTACTTC
TRBJ2-1 | TRBV29-1 | - | TRBD1 | CSTRGGGTGYNEQFF | TGCAGTACCAGAGGCGGAGGGACAGGCTACAATGAGCAGTTCTTC
TRBJ1-4 | TRBV6-6 | - | - | CASSSPGGGANEKLFF | TGTGCCAGCAGTTCCCCTGGAGGGGGGGCTAATGAAAAACTGTTTTTT
TRBJ1-2 | TRBV29-1 | - | - | CSVEEVGRATANYGYTF | TGCAGCGTCGAGGAGGTGGGCAGGGCGACCGCTAACTATGGCTACACCTTC
TRBJ2-5 | TRBV18 | - | - | CASSPPTGLEKTQYF | TGTGCCAGCTCACCCCCCACAGGGTTGGAAAAGACCCAGTACTTC
TRBJ1-2 | TRBV3-1/TRBV3-2 | - | - | CASSPFGGDAGYTF | TGTGCCAGCAGCCCCTTTGGAGGGGACGCTGGCTACACCTTC
TRBJ1-1 | TRBV19 | - | - | CASSPRPALTGNTEAFF | TGTGCCAGTAGTCCACGGCCAGCGCTAACCGGGAACACTGAAGCTTTCTTT
TRBJ1-6 | TRBV2 | - | - | CASSETVNSPLHF | TGTGCCAGCAGTGAGACAGTTAATTCACCCCTCCACTTT
TRBJ2-1 | TRBV4-3 | - | - | CASSQKGVNEQFF | TGCGCCAGCAGCCAAAAAGGGGTGAATGAGCAGTTCTTC